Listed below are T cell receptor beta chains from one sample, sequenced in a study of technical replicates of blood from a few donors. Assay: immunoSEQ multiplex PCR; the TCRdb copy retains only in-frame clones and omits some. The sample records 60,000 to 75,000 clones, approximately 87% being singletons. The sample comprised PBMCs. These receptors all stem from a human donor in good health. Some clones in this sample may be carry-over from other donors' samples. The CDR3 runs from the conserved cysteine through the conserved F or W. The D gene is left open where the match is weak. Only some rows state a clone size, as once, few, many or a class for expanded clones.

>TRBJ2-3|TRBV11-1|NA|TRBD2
CASSLDWTSGRGVSDTQYF
TGTGCCAGCAGCCTAGATTGGACTAGCGGGAGGGGAGTATCAGATACGCAGTATTTT
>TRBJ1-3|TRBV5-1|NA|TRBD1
CASSLGDRVTGNTIYF
TGCGCCAGCAGCTTGGGGGACAGGGTTACGGGAAACACCATATATTTT
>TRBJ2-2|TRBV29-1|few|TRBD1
CSVRDRESGELFF
TGCAGCGTCCGGGACAGGGAATCCGGGGAGCTGTTTTTT
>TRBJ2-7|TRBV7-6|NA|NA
CASSLAQQGTYEQYF
TGTGCCAGCAGCTTAGCTCAGCAGGGTACCTACGAGCAGTACTTC
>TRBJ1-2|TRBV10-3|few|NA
CAISDRVFSF
TGTGCCATCAGTGACAGGGTCTTCTCCTTC
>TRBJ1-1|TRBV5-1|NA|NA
CASTPGGGLDTEAFF
TGCGCCAGCACCCCTGGCGGGGGGCTGGACACTGAAGCTTTCTTT
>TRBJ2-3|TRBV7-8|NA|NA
CASSAPRLPGLEIRDTQYF
TGTGCCAGCAGCGCCCCGAGGCTGCCAGGACTCGAGATTAGGGATACGCAGTATTTT
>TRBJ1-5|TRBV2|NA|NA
CASSERVGQPQHF
TGTGCCAGCAGTGAACGGGTTGGGCAGCCCCAGCATTTT
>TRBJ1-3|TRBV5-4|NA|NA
CASSEGVAGNTIYF
TGTGCCAGCAGCGAAGGGGTGGCTGGAAACACCATATATTTT
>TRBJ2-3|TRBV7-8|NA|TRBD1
CASTAIRTGVSDTQYF
TGTGCCAGCACCGCGATTAGGACAGGTGTCTCGGATACGCAGTATTTT
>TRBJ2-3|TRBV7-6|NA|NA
CASSLRQVSTDTQYF
TGTGCCAGCAGCCTCCGACAGGTTAGCACAGATACGCAGTATTTT
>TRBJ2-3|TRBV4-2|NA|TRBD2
CASSQESGGGAGDTQYF
TGTGCCAGCAGCCAAGAAAGTGGCGGGGGGGCCGGAGATACGCAGTATTTT
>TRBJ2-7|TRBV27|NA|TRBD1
CASSLDREPYEQYF
TGTGCCAGCAGTTTGGACAGGGAACCCTACGAGCAGTACTTC
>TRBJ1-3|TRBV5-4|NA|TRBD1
CASSSGQLGNTIYF
TGTGCCAGCAGCTCGGGACAGCTTGGAAACACCATATATTTT
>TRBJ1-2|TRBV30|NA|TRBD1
CAWTGGTGDSYTF
TGTGCCTGGACTGGGGGGACAGGCGATAGCTACACCTTC
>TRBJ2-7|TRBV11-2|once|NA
CASSSLVGPRRDSYEQYF
TGTGCCAGCAGCTCTTTAGTAGGCCCGCGGCGGGACAGCTACGAGCAGTACTTC
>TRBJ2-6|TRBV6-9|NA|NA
CASSYPACGANVLTF
TGTGCCAGCAGTTATCCTGCGTGCGGGGCCAACGTCCTGACTTTC
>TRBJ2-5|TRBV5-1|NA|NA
CASSFDSPEETQYF
TGCGCCAGCAGCTTCGACAGTCCTGAAGAGACCCAGTACTTC
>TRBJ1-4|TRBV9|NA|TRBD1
CASSVGTGGEKLFF
TGTGCCAGCAGCGTAGGGACAGGAGGGGAAAAACTGTTTTTT
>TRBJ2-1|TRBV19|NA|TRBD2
CASSILAGGYEQFF
TGTGCCAGTAGTATTCTCGCGGGGGGCTATGAGCAGTTCTTC
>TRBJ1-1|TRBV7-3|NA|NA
CASSLRGGWGTEAFF
TGTGCCAGCAGCCTTAGGGGGGGTTGGGGCACTGAAGCTTTCTTT
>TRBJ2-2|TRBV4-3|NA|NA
CASSQTWTSGELFF
TGCGCCAGCAGCCAAACATGGACTTCCGGGGAGCTGTTTTTT
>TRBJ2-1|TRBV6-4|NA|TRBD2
CASSDGVGGGPNEQFF
TGTGCCAGCAGTGACGGGGTTGGCGGGGGGCCCAATGAGCAGTTCTTC
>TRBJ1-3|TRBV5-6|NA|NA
CASSLLGNTIYF
TGTGCCAGCAGCTTGCTCGGAAACACCATATATTTT
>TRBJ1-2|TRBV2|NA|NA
CASKTSQNQDIRIYGYTF
TGTGCCAGCAAAACCTCACAAAATCAGGACATCCGAATTTATGGCTACACCTTC
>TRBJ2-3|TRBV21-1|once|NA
CASGEDRPGGSTSGRALGDTQYF
TGTGCCAGCGGAGAGGACAGGCCAGGGGGCTCTACTAGCGGGAGGGCCTTGGGAGATACGCAGTATTTT
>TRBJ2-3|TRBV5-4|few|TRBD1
CASSLRTGADTQYF
TGTGCCAGCAGCTTGCGGACAGGGGCGGATACGCAGTATTTT
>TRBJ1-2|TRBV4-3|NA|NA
CASSQDGGLDGYTF
TGCGCCAGCAGCCAAGATGGAGGGTTGGATGGCTACACCTTC
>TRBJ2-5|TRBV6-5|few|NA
CASSSYETQYF
TGTGCCAGCAGTTCTTATGAGACCCAGTACTTC
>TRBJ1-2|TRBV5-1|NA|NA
CASSLATDTNYGYTF
TGCGCCAGCAGCTTGGCCACAGATACTAACTATGGCTACACCTTC
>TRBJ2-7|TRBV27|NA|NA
CASSLSPGRVYEQYF
TGTGCCAGCAGTTTATCCCCTGGCAGGGTCTACGAGCAGTACTTC
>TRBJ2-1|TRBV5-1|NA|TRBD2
CASTTSGSFYNEQFF
TGCGCCAGCACCACTAGCGGCAGCTTCTACAATGAGCAGTTCTTC
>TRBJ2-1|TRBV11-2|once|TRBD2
CASKLAGAGNEQFF
TGTGCCAGCAAGCTAGCGGGAGCGGGCAATGAGCAGTTCTTC
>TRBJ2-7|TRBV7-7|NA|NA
CASSWNFRDFRYEQYF
TGTGCCAGCAGCTGGAATTTCCGGGACTTTCGGTACGAGCAGTACTTC
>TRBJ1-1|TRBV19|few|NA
CASSISLGHREAFF
TGTGCCAGTAGTATTTCCCTGGGACACAGGGAAGCTTTCTTT
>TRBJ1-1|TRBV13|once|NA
CASSLRGNTEAFF
TGTGCCAGCAGCCTTAGGGGGAACACTGAAGCTTTCTTT
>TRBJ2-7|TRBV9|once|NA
CASSVASQGVYEQYF
TGTGCCAGCAGCGTAGCAAGCCAGGGCGTCTACGAGCAGTACTTC
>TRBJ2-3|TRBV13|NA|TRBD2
CASSEGLATGDTQYF
TGTGCCAGCAGCGAGGGACTAGCGACTGGAGATACGCAGTATTTT
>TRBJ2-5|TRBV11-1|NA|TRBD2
CASSLYQGLAGRETQYF
TGTGCCAGCAGCTTATATCAGGGACTAGCGGGAAGAGAGACCCAGTACTTC
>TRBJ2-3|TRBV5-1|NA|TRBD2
CASSLSSGGAPLTDTQYF
TGCGCCAGCAGCTTGAGTAGCGGGGGGGCCCCTCTCACAGATACGCAGTATTTT
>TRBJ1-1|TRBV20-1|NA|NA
CSGRTTPEAFF
TGCAGTGGCCGTACGACACCTGAAGCTTTCTTT